This TCR beta chain was documented in a study of human T cells and chemical hapten exposure. This clonotype was counted ten times or more. At one end the junction does not follow the germline gene, possibly because of a read error. The library gave individual cDNA molecules unique molecular identifiers. TCRdb independently ran MiXCR on the 5' RACE reads; one entry per CDR3 protein. The top ten clones hold around 2.8% of a sample with approximately 110,000 distinct CDR3 sequences, more than 15% of them seen once. CDR1 and CDR2 (germline): LGHDT, YNNKEL (reference sequence). This CDR3 spans 12 amino acids. Whole blood, unfractionated, served as the material for total RNA extraction.

V is TRBV3-1 and J is TRBJ1-4; D is uncertain. The TCR originated in a human donor in good health. The CDR3 coding sequence is TGTGCCAGCAGCTCCCAGACCGGCCAGCTCATTTTT. Translating gives CASSSQTGQLIF.